What follows are 32 T cell receptor beta chains derived from one specimen sequenced in a study of prognosis after radiotherapy for stage I lung cancer. Genomic DNA was the source, and TCR beta CDR3 was amplified from it by two-round multiplex PCR. The first round of PCR was done with primers that matched each TRBV and TRBJ gene. MiXCR, run by TCRdb on the multiplex PCR reads, gives a single entry per CDR3 protein. The table lists tens of thousands of distinct CDR3 sequences, roughly 29% of them singletons, with 7.5% in the top ten. The sequences come from PBMCs, collected before or after stereotactic body radiation therapy (not recorded which). Every receptor here comes from a donor of 50 years or more with non-small cell lung cancer.

The V call is TRBV12-3 or TRBV12-4, the J call TRBJ2-1; no firm D call. Trimming stripped 2 bases from V and 6 bases from J, with 11 bases between. CDR3 length: 14 residues. The CDR3 region has the DNA TGTGCCAGCAGTTTACCCCATTGCCCCAATGAGCAGTTCTTC. It is translated as CASSLPHCPNEQFF.

This clonotype occurred many times. The rearrangement links TRBV6-1 to TRBJ1-1; 7 bases are shared with TRBD1. This CDR3 comprises 13 residues. The germline V gene has CDR1 MNHNS and CDR2 SASEGT. V trimming: 1 base; J trimming: 7 bases; junction bases outside the gene matches: 3. This chain's CDR3 is CASSEGTGLEAFF. CDR3 sequence (DNA): TGTGCCAGCAGTGAAGGGACAGGACTTGAAGCTTTCTTT.

This clonotype was seen just once. Relative to the germline gene, one junction end is altered; a read error may explain this. V and J are TRBV7-9 and TRBJ2-3, with TRBD1 matching 7 bases. CDR1 is SEHNR, CDR2 FQNEAQ, per germline (reference sequence). The CDR3 sequence is 16 residues long. The CDR3 DNA reads TGTGACAGCAGCCTCACACGCCAGGGGGTACAGGATACGCAGTATTTT. It translates to CDSSLTRQGVQDTQYF.

This clonotype showed up many times. The chain combines TRBV10-3 with TRBJ1-5, with TRBD1 matching 7 bases. CDR3 size: 15 residues. The V and J ends lost 0 bases and 6 bases, in that order; junction bases with no gene match: 5. The germline CDR1 and CDR2 sequences are ENHRY and SYGVKD. The CDR3 protein is CAISESRQGSQPQHF. Written as DNA, the CDR3 is TGTGCCATCAGTGAGTCGAGACAGGGCAGTCAGCCCCAGCATTTT.

There are many counts of this clonotype. The V call is TRBV6-1, the J call TRBJ1-5; D possibly corresponds to TRBD1 (5 bases). Germline values: CDR1 MNHNS, CDR2 SASEGT. The CDR3 is 16 residues long. V was shortened by 4 bases and J by 0 bases, with 13 bases between the two germline ends. The CDR3 DNA sequence: TGTGCCAGCAGTGGGGAGGGACGGTATAGCAATCAGCCCCAGCATTTT. Translating it yields CASSGEGRYSNQPQHF.

As to this clonotype: A read error is possible here, since a much larger clone lies one base away. V is TRBV6-1 and J is TRBJ2-4, with TRBD2 as a possible D gene (6 bases). Germline V gene data show CDR1 as MNHNS and CDR2 as SASEGT. Trimming took 7 bases from V and 0 from J, leaving 13 bases between them. CDR3 length: 15 amino acids. CDR3 sequence (DNA): TGTGCCAGCATCTCGGGACTGCTAGCCAAAAACATTCAGTACTTC. Translation: CASISGLLAKNIQYF.

Many counts were recorded for this clonotype. The chain joins TRBV6-2 or TRBV6-3 to TRBJ1-5; D unresolved. The germline V gene encodes CDR1 MNHEY and CDR2 SVGEGT. This CDR3 comprises 16 residues. Trimming shortened V by 6 bases and J by 0 bases, and 15 bases separated the two germline ends. The CDR3 reads CASSLYAGNSNQPQHF. DNA of the CDR3: TGTGCCAGCAGCCTTTATGCGGGGAATAGCAATCAGCCCCAGCATTTT.

At least ten counts were recorded for this clonotype. The genes are TRBV30 and TRBJ2-1, with 7 bases lining up with TRBD2. V lost 0 bases and J lost 15; bases outside the gene matches: 14. The CDR3 runs to 14 residues. CDR1 and CDR2 (germline): GTSNPN, SVGIG (reference sequence). This CDR3 is CAWSVPPGGEALFF. Here the CDR3 DNA reads TGTGCCTGGAGTGTACCACCGGGGGGAGAAGCGCTGTTCTTC.

This clonotype was seen ten or more times. The chain links TRBV6-5 to TRBJ2-7; D remains ambiguous. Germline loops: CDR1 MNHEY, CDR2 SVGAGI. The V end was cut by 2 bases, the J end by 5 bases, with 13 bases between. The CDR3 is 14 amino acids. CDR3 nucleotide sequence: TGTGCCAGCAGTTACGACCCTATCTTAAACGAGCAGTACTTC. It specifies CASSYDPILNEQYF.

A note on this clonotype: This may arise from a read error, as a much more abundant clone is one base away. The conserved phenylalanine or tryptophan is not found at the CDR3 terminus, so this likely reflects a read error. This sequence joins TRBV6-2 or TRBV6-3 and TRBJ1-4, with 9 bases matching TRBD1. J was trimmed by 8 bases and V by 7 bases; bases with no gene match: 8. Germline CDR1 reads MNHEY; CDR2 reads SVGEGT. CDR3 size: 14 residues. The CDR3 DNA follows: TGTGCCAGCAAGGAGGTCGGACAGGGGGAAAAACTGTTTTTA. Its protein is CASKEVGQGEKLFL.

This clonotype was seen at least ten times. V is TRBV7-8 and J is TRBJ2-5; the D gene is possibly TRBD1 (5 bases). Germline V gene data show CDR1 as SGHVS and CDR2 as FQNEAQ. The V end was cut by 3 bases, the J end by 3 bases, with 8 bases between. This CDR3 spans 13 amino acids. The CDR3 protein is CASSFGHKETQYF. The CDR3 DNA sequence: TGTGCCAGCAGCTTTGGACATAAAGAGACCCAGTACTTC.

This clonotype was counted many times. The genes are TRBV6-5 and TRBJ2-2, with D unresolved. CDR1 and CDR2 (germline): MNHEY, SVGAGI. V was pared by 0 bases and J by 3 bases, with 8 bases between. The CDR3 is 15 residues long. CDR3 coding DNA: TGTGCCAGCAGTTACTCGGCAGGATACACCGGGGAGCTGTTTTTT. This sequence encodes CASSYSAGYTGELFF.

This clonotype was counted at least ten times. The chain employs TRBV20-1 and TRBJ1-5; tentatively, D is TRBD1 (5 bases). This CDR3 has 13 amino acids. V was clipped by 2 bases and J by 3 bases, with 8 bases between them. Germline V gene sequence: CDR1 DFQATT, CDR2 SNEGSKA (reference sequence). The CDR3: CSARQTDNQPQHF. DNA of the CDR3: TGCAGTGCTAGACAGACAGACAATCAGCCCCAGCATTTT.

This clonotype was detected ten times or more. V usage is TRBV7-2 and J usage is TRBJ2-1; the D gene is possibly TRBD2 (6 bases). This CDR3 has 13 amino acids. The V end was cut by 5 bases, the J end by 8 bases, with 13 bases between. Germline loops: CDR1 SGHTA, CDR2 FQGNSA. The CDR3 nucleotides are TGTGCCAGCAGCAACTACGGAGGGCATGAGCAGTTCTTC. Residues: CASSNYGGHEQFF.

On this clonotype: One end of the junction varies from germline; a read error may be responsible. The rearrangement uses TRBV19 and TRBJ1-6; the D is unclear. This CDR3 has 14 amino acids. Germline lookup yields CDR1 LNHDA and CDR2 SQIVND (reference sequence). Here the CDR3 reads CASSRAAYNSHLNF. CDR3 in DNA: TGTGCCAGTAGTAGGGCGGCTTATAATTCACACCTCAACTTT.

Regarding this clonotype: With only one base between it and a far larger clone, this is likely a read error. The rearrangement uses TRBV6-4 and TRBJ1-2; D is ambiguous. This CDR3 has 11 residues. Trimming stripped 9 bases from V and 6 bases from J, with 11 bases between. Germline CDR1 reads MRHNA; CDR2 reads SNTAGT. CDR3 protein: CASYVWDGYTF. DNA for the CDR3: TGTGCCAGTTACGTCTGGGATGGCTACACCTTC.

This clonotype was found many times. The chain links TRBV19 to TRBJ2-7, with TRBD1 matching over 10 bases. The CDR3 consists of 14 residues. Germline loops: CDR1 LNHDA, CDR2 SQIVND (reference sequence). The V and J ends lost 8 bases and 5 bases, in that order; junction bases with no gene match: 9. CDR3: CASRGRQGADEQYF. The CDR3 bases are TGTGCCAGTCGAGGTAGACAGGGGGCGGACGAGCAGTACTTC. Looking up the rest from reference TRBV19 and TRBJ2-7 gives the full variable domain: DGGITQSPKYLFRKEGQNVTLSCEQNLNHDAMYWYRQDPGQGLRLIYYSQIVNDFQKGDIAEGYSVSREKKESFPLTVTSAQKNPTAFYLCASRGRQGADEQYFGPGTRLTVT.

Concerning this clonotype itself: This clone may be a read error of a much larger clone one base away. The chain links TRBV12-3 or TRBV12-4 to TRBJ2-7; 7 nucleotides align to TRBD2. V gave up 6 bases and J gave up 7 bases; unmatched junction bases: 15. CDR3 length: 15 residues. CDR3 loop: CASRGGGAEGREQYF. The CDR3 region has the DNA TGTGCCAGCAGGGGCGGGGGAGCGGAGGGGCGTGAGCAGTACTTC.

There are many counts of this clonotype. The V gene is TRBV3-1, the J gene TRBJ1-5; D remains ambiguous. The CDR3 is 13 residues long. Trimming took off 2 bases at V and 6 bases at J, with 8 bases between the two ends. The germline gives CDR1 LGHDT, CDR2 YNNKEL (reference sequence). CDR3 sequence reads: CASSQFISQPQHF. CDR3 sequence (DNA): TGTGCCAGCAGCCAATTTATAAGTCAGCCCCAGCATTTT.

Many counts were recorded for this clonotype. The J gene is TRBJ2-2, the V gene TRBV18; no firm D call. The germline CDR1 and CDR2 sequences are KGHSH and LQKENI. The CDR3 is made up of 13 amino acids. Trimming removed 6 bases at V and 1 base at J, with 6 bases between. CDR3: CASSPGNTGELFF. The CDR3 DNA sequence: TGTGCCAGCTCCCCCGGGAACACCGGGGAGCTGTTTTTT.

This clonotype was seen many times. The chain joins TRBV19 to TRBJ1-1; TRBD1 might be the D (6 bases). This CDR3 region has 14 residues. Germline V gene lookup returns CDR1 LNHDA and CDR2 SQIVND (reference sequence). V lost 3 bases, J lost 1 base, and 9 bases lay in between. DNA for the CDR3: TGTGCCAGTAGTATGGGGACACCGAACACTGAAGCTTTCTTT. Protein product: CASSMGTPNTEAFF.

This clonotype was seen repeatedly, ten times or more. The chain is built from TRBV6-1 and TRBJ1-2, with D perhaps matching TRBD1 (5 bases). From germline, CDR1 is MNHNS and CDR2 SASEGT. This CDR3 has 13 amino acids. V lost 1 base and J 7 bases, leaving 10 bases between the germline ends. The CDR3: CASSEGQFGGYTF. In DNA form, the CDR3 reads TGTGCCAGCAGTGAAGGACAGTTCGGTGGCTACACCTTC.

A word on this clonotype: A much larger clone differs by one base, so this may be a read error. The chain combines TRBV20-1 with TRBJ1-1, with TRBD1 as a possible D gene (6 bases). This CDR3 contains 15 residues. Trimming stripped 0 bases from V and 4 bases from J, with 15 bases between. CDR1 is DFQATT, CDR2 SNEGSKA, per germline (reference sequence). CDR3 bases: TGCAGTGCTAGAGAGTCTAGGACAGTGAGCACTGAAGCTTTCTTT. It is translated as CSARESRTVSTEAFF.

Remarks on this clonotype: A read error may produce the germline difference seen at one junction end. The CDR3 nucleotides read TGCAGAGTTGAAGAAGACAGGGGGCTCTTCACTGATGGCTACACCTTC. Translating it yields CRVEEDRGLFTDGYTF. The chain recombines TRBV29-1 with TRBJ1-2; 10 positions match TRBD1. CDR3 size: 16 residues. Germline V gene data show CDR1 as SQVTM and CDR2 as ANQGSEA.

This clonotype was counted many times. The rearrangement uses TRBV6-2 or TRBV6-3 and TRBJ1-5, with TRBD1 as a possible D gene (6 bases). The V end was cut by 6 bases, the J end by 2 bases, with 14 bases between. The CDR3 sequence is 15 residues long. The germline V gene has CDR1 MNHEY and CDR2 SVGEGT. CDR3 protein: CASSPQGLGNQPQHF. DNA of the CDR3: TGTGCCAGCAGCCCTCAGGGGTTGGGCAATCAGCCCCAGCATTTT.

The chain recombines TRBV4-1 with TRBJ1-1, with no clear D. With 1 base removed from V and 0 bases from J, the gap between germline ends came to 6 bases. This CDR3 spans 14 amino acids. The germline V gene encodes CDR1 MGHRA and CDR2 YSYEKL. CDR3 nucleotides: TGCGCCAGCAGCCAAGGGGTGGTGAACACTGAAGCTTTCTTT. This translates into CASSQGVVNTEAFF.

This clonotype came up many times. This rearrangement joins TRBV2 to TRBJ1-5; the match to TRBD1 covers 9 bases. The CDR3 is 17 residues long. The germline CDR1 and CDR2 sequences are SNHLY and FYNNEI. J gave up 4 bases and V 6 bases, and 13 bases lay outside the gene matches. CDR3 coding DNA: TGTGCCAGCAGCGTAACCGGGGGACAGGGAGGGAATCAGCCCCAGCATTTT. Translation gives CASSVTGGQGGNQPQHF. Full variable domain (remainder filled in from reference TRBV2 and TRBJ1-5): EPEVTQTPSHQVTQMGQEVILRCVPISNHLYFYWYRQILGQKVEFLVSFYNNEISEKSEIFDDQFSVERPDGSNFTLKIRSTKLEDSAMYFCASSVTGGQGGNQPQHFGDGTRLSIL.

This clonotype came up many times. The rearrangement joins TRBV6-2 or TRBV6-3 to TRBJ2-1; D ambiguous. The CDR3 consists of 16 residues. The V gene's germline CDR1 is MNHEY and CDR2 SVGEGT. The ends were cut back, 6 bases at V and 7 bases at J, with 22 bases in the middle. CDR3 in amino acids: CASSQTPVYSANEQFF. The CDR3 DNA reads as TGTGCCAGCAGCCAGACGCCGGTTTACAGCGCTAATGAGCAGTTCTTC.

This clonotype was detected many times. The CDR3 here is CASSQDLPSSYNSPLHF. DNA of the CDR3: TGTGCCAGCAGCCAAGATCTCCCGAGCTCCTATAATTCACCCCTCCACTTT. The chain employs TRBV3-1 and TRBJ1-6; D gene uncertain. Trimming cost V 0 bases and J 0 bases, with 9 bases left between them. CDR1 is LGHDT, CDR2 YNNKEL, per germline (reference sequence). CDR3 length: 17 residues.

This clonotype appeared many times. The rearrangement uses TRBV3-1 and TRBJ1-1; D gene ambiguous. In germline, CDR1 is LGHDT, CDR2 YNNKEL (reference sequence). This CDR3 has 13 residues. Trimming pared 4 bases from V and 1 base from J, leaving 7 bases between. CDR3 sequence reads: CASSPRPNTEAFF. The CDR3, as DNA: TGTGCCAGCAGCCCGCGGCCGAACACTGAAGCTTTCTTT.

With regard to this clonotype: A far larger clone lies a single base away; this is likely a read error. This CDR3 is CASSYSMAVPEAFF. The CDR3 coding sequence is TGTGCCAGCAGTTACTCGATGGCGGTACCTGAAGCTTTCTTT. The V call is TRBV6-4, the J call TRBJ1-1; D call uncertain. Germline values: CDR1 MRHNA, CDR2 SNTAGT. The CDR3 length is 14 residues.

The chain has TRBV24-1 and TRBJ2-3, with D perhaps given as TRBD1 or TRBD2 (8 bases each). With 2 bases removed from V and 3 bases from J, the gap between germline ends came to 14 bases. CDR3 length equals 16 residues. CDR1 and CDR2 from the germline V gene are KGHDR and SFDVKD. CDR3 sequence: CATSDYGRDRTDTQYF. The CDR3 DNA sequence: TGTGCCACCAGTGATTACGGGAGGGACAGGACAGATACGCAGTATTTT.